This T cell receptor (beta chain) came from a study of human T cells and chemical hapten exposure. Overall study context: Doses of diphenylcyclopropenone went to the patients' scalps weekly throughout the approximately 25-week study. Notes on the study in general: Unchanged with DPC sensitization were TCRs above 1 in 1000 frequency.

In TCRdb, the RACE reads were re-called with MiXCR into one record per CDR3 protein. Here the sample spans about 100,000 distinct CDR3 sequences, roughly 10% being singletons. The CDR3 spans 16 residues. V lost 2 bases and J lost 3, with 14 bases in between. The V gene's germline CDR1 is LNHDA and CDR2 SQIVND (reference sequence). Comments on this clonotype: The antigen is not known.

Time point defined: patch test 2, 6 weeks after DPC sensitization. Treatment meaning: therapeutic diphenylcyclopropenone sensitization with weekly scalp DPC. This clonotype was obtained from a woman in her 40s with alopecia areata. Some clones in this sample may be carry-over from other donors' samples. The sample consisted of whole blood, taken in connection with sensitization to the hapten diphenylcyclopropenone (DPC). The rearrangement links TRBV19 to TRBJ1-5; D call uncertain. CDR3 amino acids: CASSIYSATSNQPQHF. Written as DNA, the CDR3 is TGTGCCAGTAGTATATACTCGGCCACCTCCAATCAGCCCCAGCATTTT.